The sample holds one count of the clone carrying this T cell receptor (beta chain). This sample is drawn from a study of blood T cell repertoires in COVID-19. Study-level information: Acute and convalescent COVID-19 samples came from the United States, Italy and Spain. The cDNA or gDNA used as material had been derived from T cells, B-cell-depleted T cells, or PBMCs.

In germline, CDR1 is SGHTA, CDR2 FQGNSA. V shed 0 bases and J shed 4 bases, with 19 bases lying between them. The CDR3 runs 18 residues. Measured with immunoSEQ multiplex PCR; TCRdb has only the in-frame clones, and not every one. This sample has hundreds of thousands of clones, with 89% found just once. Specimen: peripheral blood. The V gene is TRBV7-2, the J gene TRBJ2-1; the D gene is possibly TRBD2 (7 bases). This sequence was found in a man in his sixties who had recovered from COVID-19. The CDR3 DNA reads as TGTGCCAGCAGCTTAGCACCCAGGATGGGGGGGCCTTACAATGAGCAGTTCTTC. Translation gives CASSLAPRMGGPYNEQFF.